One sample yielded the 24 T cell receptor beta chains listed below, sequenced in a study of cytomegalovirus exposure and HLA in healthy donors. The data were produced by immunoSEQ multiplex PCR, yet TCRdb's version contains in-frame clones alone and is incomplete. The sample yields approximately 65,000 clones, over 95% seen once. Sequenced: PBMCs. The source of these receptors is a woman younger than 30 in good health and CMV-seropositive.

The chain combines TRBV4-1 with TRBJ2-3; D not certain. This CDR3 contains 14 residues. V was shortened by 4 bases and J by 4 bases, with 12 bases between the two germline ends. Germline CDR1 and CDR2: MGHRA and YSYEKL. This chain's CDR3 is CASSPSQVPDTQYF. Written as DNA, the CDR3 is TGCGCCAGCAGCCCGTCGCAGGTCCCAGATACGCAGTATTTT.

The genes are TRBV5-1 and TRBJ2-1; 9 positions match TRBD2. The CDR3 extends over 18 amino acids. The ends lost 3 bases at V and 9 bases at J; junction bases unmatched: 19. The V gene's germline CDR1 is SGHRS and CDR2 YFSETQ. In DNA form, the CDR3 reads TGCGCCAGCAGCTACGTACCTCCGGGACTAGCTGTCCCACTTGAGCAGTTCTTC. This translates into CASSYVPPGLAVPLEQFF.

The J gene is TRBJ2-7, the V gene TRBV25-1; TRBD1 matches 7 bases. Per germline, CDR1 MGHDK and CDR2 SYGVNS. Trimming removed 4 bases from V and 0 bases from J; junction bases left unmatched: 12. The CDR3 spans 17 residues. DNA of the CDR3: TGTGCCAGCAGTGGTAGGCAGGAGCAGGGGGTCTCCTACGAGCAGTACTTC. Its translation is CASSGRQEQGVSYEQYF.

J is TRBJ2-1 and V is TRBV6-5; TRBD1 matches 12 bases. This CDR3 is 15 amino acids long. V dropped 2 bases and J dropped 12; count of bases not matched to a gene: 8. Germline CDR1 MNHEY, CDR2 SVGAGI. The CDR3 DNA reads as TGTGCCAGCAGTTACGGGACAGGGGGCGTTGGCCCGCAGTTCTTC. This translates into CASSYGTGGVGPQFF.

This clone was seen only once. The chain links TRBV18 to TRBJ2-3, with 8 bases that match TRBD2. Germline CDR1 and CDR2: KGHSH and LQKENI. The length of the CDR3 is 15 residues. The ends lost 3 bases at V and 1 base at J; junction bases unmatched: 3. CDR3 nucleotides: TGTGCCAGCTCACCCGGGAGGGGAGGCACAGATACGCAGTATTTT. Translation gives CASSPGRGGTDTQYF.

This clone was seen just once. The chain combines TRBV6-5 with TRBJ1-1; no definite D call. The germline V and J ends were trimmed by 6 bases and 2 bases, with 10 bases remaining between them. CDR3 length: 13 residues. CDR1 is MNHEY, CDR2 SVGAGI, per germline. CDR3 nucleotide sequence: TGTGCCAGCAGCTGGGCCGATAACACTGAAGCTTTCTTT. It is translated as CASSWADNTEAFF.

Written as DNA, the CDR3 is TGTGCCAGCAGTCCGTTAAACCGGGACAGGGATTCCTACGAGCAGTACTTC. Translated, it gives CASSPLNRDRDSYEQYF. V is TRBV2 and J is TRBJ2-7; 9 nucleotides agree with TRBD1. Trimming removed 5 bases from V and 1 base from J; junction bases left unmatched: 12. Germline V gene data show CDR1 as SNHLY and CDR2 as FYNNEI. The CDR3 contains 17 residues.

The rearrangement links TRBV7-9 to TRBJ1-1, with 7 nucleotides matching TRBD1. V trimming: 1 base; J trimming: 1 base; junction bases outside the gene matches: 0. Germline values: CDR1 SEHNR, CDR2 FQNEAQ (reference sequence). The CDR3 sequence is 14 residues long. CDR3: CASSLEGANTEAFF. In DNA form, the CDR3 reads TGTGCCAGCAGCTTAGAGGGGGCGAACACTGAAGCTTTCTTT.

This clone was seen more than once but under ten times. The rearrangement joins TRBV5-1 to TRBJ2-1; TRBD2 matches at 15 bases. The germline gives CDR1 SGHRS, CDR2 YFSETQ. V dropped 4 bases and J dropped 3; count of bases not matched to a gene: 5. This CDR3 has 17 residues. CDR3 coding DNA: TGCGCCAGCAGCCTGGGACTAGCGGGAGGCTTCTACAATGAGCAGTTCTTC. This translates into CASSLGLAGGFYNEQFF. The entire variable domain, with the rest obtained from reference TRBV5-1 and TRBJ2-1, is as follows: KAGVTQTPRYLIKTRGQQVTLSCSPISGHRSVSWYQQTPGQGLQFLFEYFSETQRNKGNFPGRFSGRQFSNSRSEMNVSTLELGDSALYLCASSLGLAGGFYNEQFFGPGTRLTVL.

This chain uses TRBV7-3 with TRBJ1-2, with TRBD1 matching over 9 bases. With V trimmed by 5 bases and J by 5 bases, 6 bases remained unmatched. CDR3 size: 14 residues. Germline CDR1 SGHTA, CDR2 FQGTGA. The CDR3 loop reads CASSPSGTGYGYTF. In nucleotides, the CDR3 is TGTGCCAGCAGCCCCTCCGGGACAGGGTATGGCTACACCTTC. Full variable domain (outside the CDR3, taken from reference TRBV7-3 and TRBJ1-2): GAGVSQTPSNKVTEKGKYVELRCDPISGHTALYWYRQSLGQGPEFLIYFQGTGAADDSGLPNDRFFAVRPEGSVSTLKIQRTERGDSAVYLCASSPSGTGYGYTFGSGTRLTVV.

DNA for the CDR3: TGTGCCAGCAGCACAACGGGATTTCCCAATGCTGAGACCCAGTACTTC. Translation: CASSTTGFPNAETQYF. The rearrangement uses TRBV7-3 and TRBJ2-5; possibly TRBD2 for D (5 bases). The CDR3 spans 16 residues. Trimming cost V 5 bases and J 5 bases, with 21 bases left between them. Germline CDR1 and CDR2: SGHTA and FQGTGA.

The chain carries TRBV7-9 and TRBJ2-7; the D gene is possibly TRBD2 (5 bases). Germline V gene data show CDR1 as SEHNR and CDR2 as FQNEAQ (reference sequence). V was trimmed by 5 bases and J by 5 bases, leaving 19 bases between them. The length of the CDR3 is 15 residues. The CDR3 DNA follows: TGTGCCAGCAGCCACGTTGAGGGTCGACCCAACGAGCAGTACTTC. Residues: CASSHVEGRPNEQYF.

The chain joins TRBV23-1 to TRBJ2-7; D might be TRBD1 (5 bases). TRBV23-1 is noted as an ORF with a role that remains uncertain. CDR3 length: 15 residues. Trimming removed 3 bases from V and 3 bases from J, with 15 bases in between. The CDR3 region is CASSQGPTAYYEQYF. The CDR3 DNA reads as TGCGCCAGCAGTCAGGGTCCGACAGCCTACTACGAGCAGTACTTC.

The V call is TRBV27, the J call TRBJ2-3, with D perhaps matching TRBD1 (5 bases). This CDR3 is 14 amino acids long. Trimming removed 2 bases from V and 3 bases from J, with 9 bases in between. CDR1 and CDR2 (germline): MNHEY, SMNVEV (reference sequence). CDR3 in DNA: TGTGCCAGCAGTTTACAGGGCTGGACAGATACGCAGTATTTT. It translates to CASSLQGWTDTQYF.

The chain carries TRBV28 and TRBJ1-5; the D gene is possibly TRBD1 (6 bases). Germline assignment: CDR1 MDHEN and CDR2 SYDVKM. This CDR3 is built from 15 residues. V dropped 5 bases and J dropped 0 bases, with 11 bases sitting between them. Written as DNA, the CDR3 is TGTGCCAGCAGTGAAACAGGGTTTAGCAATCAGCCCCAGCATTTT. It encodes CASSETGFSNQPQHF.

The J gene is TRBJ1-5, the V gene TRBV7-2, with TRBD1 identical over 9 bases. The junction had 3 bases not matched to a gene; V was cut back by 4 bases and J by 2 bases. Per the germline V gene, CDR1 is SGHTA and CDR2 is FQGNSA. The CDR3 spans 15 residues. The CDR3 DNA sequence: TGTGCCAGCAGCTCCCGGACAGGGGGCAATCAGCCCCAGCATTTT. Translated, it gives CASSSRTGGNQPQHF. Full variable domain (outside the CDR3, taken from reference TRBV7-2 and TRBJ1-5): GAGVSQSPSNKVTEKGKDVELRCDPISGHTALYWYRQSLGQGLEFLIYFQGNSAPDKSGLPSDRFSAERTGGSVSTLTIQRTQQEDSAVYLCASSSRTGGNQPQHFGDGTRLSIL.

The chain is built from TRBV18 and TRBJ1-1, with 9 bases identical to TRBD1. The ends lost 1 base at V and 4 bases at J; junction bases unmatched: 13. The CDR3 is 18 amino acids. CDR1 and CDR2 from the germline V gene are KGHSH and LQKENI. CDR3 amino acids: CASSPLRLSGQGTTEAFF. The CDR3 bases are TGTGCCAGCTCACCACTTCGTTTGTCGGGACAGGGTACCACTGAAGCTTTCTTT.

The rearrangement joins TRBV7-3 to TRBJ2-1, with D possibly TRBD2 on 5 matching bases. The CDR3 length is 15 residues. Germline V gives CDR1 SGHTA, CDR2 FQGTGA. The V and J ends lost 2 bases and 1 base respectively, with 9 bases between them. The CDR3 bases are TGTGCCAGCAGCTTAGCGGGCGCATCCTACAATGAGCAGTTCTTC. Its translation: CASSLAGASYNEQFF.

V and J are TRBV7-2 and TRBJ2-2; 7 positions agree with TRBD2. V lost 7 bases, J lost 4 bases, and 12 bases stayed unmatched. Germline V CDR1 and CDR2: SGHTA, FQGNSA. This CDR3 comprises 16 residues. CDR3: CASTLLAGVLTGELFF. CDR3 coding DNA: TGTGCCAGCACCCTGCTGGCGGGAGTACTCACCGGGGAGCTGTTTTTT.

The chain links TRBV4-1 to TRBJ2-5, with 11 bases identical to TRBD2. Germline CDR1 is MGHRA and CDR2 is YSYEKL. The CDR3 is made up of 15 amino acids. V dropped 6 bases and J dropped 3; count of bases not matched to a gene: 6. CDR3 bases: TGCGCCAGCAGGGTGACTAGCGGGATAGAAGAGACCCAGTACTTC. Translated: CASRVTSGIEETQYF.

V gene TRBV19 combines with J gene TRBJ1-2, with D tentatively TRBD1 (5 bases). Trimming cost V 6 bases and J 0 bases, with 11 bases left between them. Germline CDR1 reads LNHDA; CDR2 reads SQIVND (reference sequence). This CDR3 contains 14 residues. The CDR3 reads CASSDRASNYGYTF. The DNA for the CDR3 is TGTGCCAGTAGCGACAGAGCCTCTAACTATGGCTACACCTTC.

V gene TRBV18 combines with J gene TRBJ2-1; TRBD1 is a possible D gene (6 bases). The V gene lost 4 bases and the J gene lost 6 bases, with 10 bases spanning the gap. The CDR3 has 13 amino acids. In germline, CDR1 is KGHSH, CDR2 LQKENI. For the CDR3, the DNA is TGTGCCAGCTCACGGGCAGGGGCCAATGAGCAGTTCTTC. Amino acid sequence: CASSRAGANEQFF. Filled out from reference TRBV18 and TRBJ2-1, the complete variable domain reads NAGVMQNPRHLVRRRGQEARLRCSPMKGHSHVYWYRQLPEEGLKFMVYLQKENIIDESGMPKERFSAEFPKEGPSILRIQQVVRGDSAAYFCASSRAGANEQFFGPGTRLTVL.

This chain uses TRBV15 with TRBJ2-7; possible D gene TRBD2, 6 bases. Germline V gives CDR1 LNHNV, CDR2 YYDKDF (reference sequence). This CDR3 has 13 residues. Trimming removed 4 bases at V and 6 bases at J, with 13 bases between. For the CDR3, the DNA is TGTGCCACCAGCACCCAGGGACTGGGCGAGCAGTACTTC. Its translation: CATSTQGLGEQYF.

The J gene is TRBJ2-7, the V gene TRBV30, with 9 positions matching TRBD2. The CDR3 is 12 residues long. The germline V gene encodes CDR1 GTSNPN and CDR2 SVGIG (reference sequence). The V and J ends lost 3 bases and 11 bases, in that order; junction bases with no gene match: 8. The CDR3 coding sequence is TGTGCCTGGAGATATGCGGGAGGGCCCGAGTACTTC. It yields the protein CAWRYAGGPEYF. Drawing the rest from reference TRBV30 and TRBJ2-7, the complete variable domain is SQTIHQWPATLVQPVGSPLSLECTVEGTSNPNLYWYRQAAGRGLQLLFYSVGIGQISSEVPQNLSASRPQDRQFILSSKKLLLSDSGFYLCAWRYAGGPEYFGPGTRLTVT.